The TCR beta chain under discussion was sequenced for a study of T cell clones after liver transplantation. About the research overall: TCRbeta sequencing after a pre-transplant mixed lymphocyte reaction identified graft-donor-reactive clones, later tracked in post-transplant blood. Study findings and constraints: Post-transplant, graft-donor-reactive CD4 TCRbeta sequences in blood dropped significantly in 5 of 8 subjects. The donor-reactive repertoire was only partly measurable in two subjects, lacking donor cells.

This clone was picked up one time. The antigen is unknown. Different DNA sequences within this sample yield the same CDR3. The assay was immunoSEQ multiplex PCR, and TCRdb's table has in-frame clones only and misses some. The sample lists roughly 80,000 clones; 70% to 90% were seen once. This CDR3 spans 12 amino acids. Germline V gene data show CDR1 as MNHNS and CDR2 as SASEGT. Trimming removed 2 bases from V and 3 bases from J, with 5 bases in between. This clonotype was sampled from a human patient who received a liver transplant. The graft donor may be the source of some T cells. The gene calls are TRBV6-1 and TRBJ2-7, with a weak D call TRBD1 (5 bases). The sample consisted of CD4+ T cells from blood, taken at the 22-month timepoint. In DNA form, the CDR3 reads TGTGCCAGCAGTGAAACAGGCTACGAGCAGTACTTC. Amino acids: CASSETGYEQYF.